A single sample is the source of the 9 T cell receptor beta chains below, sequenced in a study of CD8+CD57+ T cells in acquired aplastic anemia. The TCR beta profiling, which covered VDJ combination and CDR3 sequence, was carried out using genomic DNA as the template. TCRdb reprocessed the reads via MiXCR and lists one record per CDR3 protein. This sample has roughly 150,000 distinct CDR3 sequences, with around 45% found just once. Input material: sorted CD4+, CD8+, or CD8+CD57+ T cells (not recorded which) from PBMCs. The receptor source for this set is a human donor in good health.

The chain employs TRBV7-8 and TRBJ2-5; D gene uncertain. The CDR3 is 15 residues long. Germline lookup yields CDR1 SGHVS and CDR2 FQNEAQ. Trimming cost V 0 bases and J 0 bases, with 8 bases left between them. CDR3 loop: CASSLAVGYQETQYF. The DNA for the CDR3 is TGTGCCAGCAGCTTAGCAGTAGGGTACCAAGAGACCCAGTACTTC.

The rearrangement links TRBV2 to TRBJ1-1; D is undetermined. Trimming took 3 bases from V and 1 from J, leaving 6 bases between them. This CDR3 contains 13 residues. Germline V lookup: CDR1 SNHLY, CDR2 FYNNEI. CDR3 in amino acids: CASSDRRNTEAFF. CDR3 bases: TGTGCCAGCAGTGACAGACGGAACACTGAAGCTTTCTTT. The variable domain in full, with the rest retrieved from reference TRBV2 and TRBJ1-1, is EPEVTQTPSHQVTQMGQEVILRCVPISNHLYFYWYRQILGQKVEFLVSFYNNEISEKSEIFDDQFSVERPDGSNFTLKIRSTKLEDSAMYFCASSDRRNTEAFFGQGTRLTVV.

The chain carries TRBV25-1 and TRBJ2-7; 7 bases align to TRBD2. The J segment lost 1 base and the V segment lost 3 bases, leaving 6 bases of the junction unmatched. This CDR3 has 15 amino acids. CDR1 MGHDK and CDR2 SYGVNS come from the germline V gene. The CDR3 nucleotides are TGTGCCAGCAGTGAGGGAGGGTGGTCGTCCTACGAGCAGTACTTC. Protein sequence: CASSEGGWSSYEQYF.

This clonotype has a count of ten or more. The chain is built from TRBV28 and TRBJ2-7; unclear D gene. Germline values: CDR1 MDHEN, CDR2 SYDVKM. Trimming shortened V by 6 bases and J by 0 bases, and 9 bases separated the two germline ends. The CDR3 runs to 13 residues. CDR3 protein: CASSPPSSYEQYF. DNA of the CDR3: TGTGCCAGCAGCCCACCGTCCTCCTACGAGCAGTACTTC.

A remark on this clonotype: One end of the junction fails to match germline, which may point to a read error. The chain uses TRBV7-3 and TRBJ2-2; D perhaps matches TRBD2 (5 bases). Germline loops: CDR1 SGHTA, CDR2 FQGTGA. The length of the CDR3 is 13 residues. CDR3 coding DNA: TGTGCCAGCAGCTGGGTCCTAACCGGGGAGCAGTCTTTT. Protein sequence: CASSWVLTGEQSF.

Notes on this clonotype: This may be a read error: a much more frequent sequence differs by one nucleotide. V gene TRBV4-2 combines with J gene TRBJ1-4; weak D call: TRBD1 (5 bases). The germline V gene encodes CDR1 LGHNA and CDR2 YNFKEQ. CDR3 length: 14 amino acids. Trimming pared 0 bases from V and 7 bases from J, leaving 9 bases between. CDR3 sequence reads: CASSQDQGSEKLFF. The CDR3 region has the DNA TGTGCCAGCAGCCAAGACCAGGGCAGTGAAAAACTGTTTTTT.

The chain uses TRBV11-2 and TRBJ2-1; the D gene is possibly TRBD2 (6 bases). The germline CDR1 and CDR2 sequences are SGHAT and FQNNGV. The germline V and J ends were trimmed by 1 base and 8 bases, with 15 bases remaining between them. CDR3 length: 15 residues. The chain's CDR3 is CASSLVLARGDEQFF. The CDR3 DNA reads TGTGCCAGCAGCTTAGTCCTAGCGCGAGGGGATGAGCAGTTCTTC.

The sample holds many counts of this clonotype. The chain joins TRBV2 to TRBJ2-2, with D hard to call. Germline CDR1 reads SNHLY; CDR2 reads FYNNEI. V was cut by 7 bases and J by 3 bases, with 12 bases left in between. The CDR3 covers 14 residues. The CDR3 sequence: CASIRQLDTGELFF. As DNA, the CDR3 is TGTGCCAGCATACGTCAACTTGACACCGGGGAGCTGTTTTTT.

The chain combines TRBV18 with TRBJ1-1; D may be TRBD1 (5 bases). Trimming shortened V by 6 bases and J by 8 bases, and 16 bases separated the two germline ends. Germline values: CDR1 KGHSH, CDR2 LQKENI. This CDR3 region has 13 residues. CDR3: CASSLLGGSEAFF. As DNA, the CDR3 is TGTGCCAGCTCCTTACTTGGGGGTTCGGAAGCTTTCTTT.